This record covers a single T cell receptor beta chain. These data originate in a study of blood T cell repertoires in COVID-19. CDR1 is SGHNT and CDR2 is YENEEA in the germline V gene. V dropped 0 bases and J dropped 0 bases, with 6 bases sitting between them. The CDR3 consists of 15 residues. Ages ranged from about 18 to 89 years, with residence in approximately 25 US areas. Cohort placement rested on clinical history that participants reported themselves. Either two negative PCRs, clearance, or symptom resolution qualified Cohort 3 donors as recovered. Profiled with immunoSEQ multiplex PCR; TCRdb holds only in-frame clones, not every one. The table lists about 240,000 clones, around 89% of them singletons.

Source material: PBMCs or T cells enriched from blood (not recorded which). V usage is TRBV11-3 and J usage is TRBJ2-1; tentative D call: TRBD2 (6 bases). The sequence was collected from a young woman who had recovered from COVID-19. CDR3 protein: CASSLDGSSYNEQFF. The CDR3 nucleotides read TGTGCCAGCAGCTTAGACGGGAGCTCCTACAATGAGCAGTTCTTC.